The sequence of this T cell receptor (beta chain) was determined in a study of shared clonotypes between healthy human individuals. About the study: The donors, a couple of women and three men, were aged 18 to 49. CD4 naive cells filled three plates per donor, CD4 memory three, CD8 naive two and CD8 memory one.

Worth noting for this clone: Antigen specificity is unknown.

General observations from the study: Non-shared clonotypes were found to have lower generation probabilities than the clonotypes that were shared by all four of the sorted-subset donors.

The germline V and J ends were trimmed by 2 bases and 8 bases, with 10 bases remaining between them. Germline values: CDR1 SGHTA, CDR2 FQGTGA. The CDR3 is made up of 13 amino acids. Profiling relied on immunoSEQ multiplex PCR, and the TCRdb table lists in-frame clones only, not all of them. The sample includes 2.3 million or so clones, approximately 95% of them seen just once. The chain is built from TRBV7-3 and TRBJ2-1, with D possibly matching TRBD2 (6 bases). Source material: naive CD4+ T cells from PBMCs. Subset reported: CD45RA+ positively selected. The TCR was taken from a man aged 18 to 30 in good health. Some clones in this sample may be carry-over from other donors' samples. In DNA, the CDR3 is TGTGCCAGCAGCTTAGCGGGAAAGGATGAGCAGTTCTTC. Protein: CASSLAGKDEQFF.